This TCR beta chain emerged from a study of blood T cell repertoires in COVID-19. Study overall: Specimens from acute and convalescent COVID-19 originated in the United States, Italy and Spain. T cells, B-cell-depleted T cells, or PBMCs provided the cDNA or gDNA that served as material.

Per the study methods: Counts of nucleated cells, estimated from reference gene primer amplification, were obtained. Libraries were prepared by immunoSEQ multiplex PCR; TCRdb keeps only in-frame clonotypes and omits some of them. The V and J calls and clone size come from that table; D and trimming were worked out from the DNA. The table lists around 170,000 clones, about 88% of them singletons. This CDR3 is built from 15 residues. CDR1 and CDR2 (germline): SGHVS, FNYEAQ. Unmatched junction bases numbered 3, after V lost 1 base and J lost 5 bases. The chain uses TRBV7-6 and TRBJ2-1, with 9 bases that match TRBD1. Specimen: peripheral blood. The source of this sequence is a woman in her 30s with active or convalescent COVID-19. The CDR3: CASSLEQGANNEQFF. The DNA for the CDR3 is TGTGCCAGCAGCTTAGAACAGGGGGCTAACAATGAGCAGTTCTTC.